The 10 T cell receptor beta chains given below trace back to one sample, sequenced in a study of shared clonotypes between healthy human individuals. TCRdb's copy holds only in-frame clones and misses some; the assay was immunoSEQ multiplex PCR. The top ten clones hold 0.36% of a sample with some 2,500,000 clones, roughly 93% of them seen once. The sample comprised naive CD4+ T cells from PBMCs. Subset of the sample: CD45RA+ positively selected. The receptors were sampled from a man aged 18-30 years in good health. Some clones in this sample may be carry-over from other donors' samples.

The chain uses TRBV6-1 and TRBJ2-7, with D unclear. With 6 bases removed from V and 3 bases from J, the gap between germline ends came to 18 bases. The V gene's germline CDR1 is MNHNS and CDR2 SASEGT. The CDR3 covers 15 residues. The CDR3 reads CASRRTLDGDYEQYF. The CDR3 nucleotides are TGTGCCAGCAGGCGTACCCTGGACGGTGACTACGAGCAGTACTTC.

CDR3 bases: TGTGCCAGCTCACCATCGGGGCGGGAGAGCTACGAGCAGTACTTC. Translating gives CASSPSGRESYEQYF. V and J are TRBV18 and TRBJ2-7; 7 nucleotides match TRBD2. J lost 3 bases, V lost 2 bases, and 7 bases had no gene match. Per germline, CDR1 KGHSH and CDR2 LQKENI. The CDR3 spans 15 residues.

This clone has only one observation. The V gene is TRBV19, the J gene TRBJ2-1; D tentatively reads TRBD1 or TRBD2 (5 bases each). Between the trimmed V and J ends, which lost 6 bases and 3 bases, there was a span of 9 bases. Germline CDR1 and CDR2: LNHDA and SQIVND (reference sequence). This CDR3 comprises 13 residues. The CDR3 region is CASSEGRYNEQFF. CDR3 coding DNA: TGTGCCAGTAGCGAGGGACGCTACAATGAGCAGTTCTTC.

The chain employs TRBV5-1 and TRBJ2-7; TRBD1 is a possible D gene (5 bases). The germline gives CDR1 SGHRS, CDR2 YFSETQ. This CDR3 comprises 15 residues. Trimming pared 5 bases from V and 3 bases from J, leaving 18 bases between. The CDR3 DNA sequence: TGCGCCAGCAGTCTTACAACAAGACAGCACTACGAGCAGTACTTC. Amino acid sequence: CASSLTTRQHYEQYF.

The V gene is TRBV15, the J gene TRBJ2-7; 11 bases fit TRBD1. The V segment lost 0 bases and the J segment 12 bases; nucleotides outside the gene matches: 7. The CDR3 is made up of 14 amino acids. In germline, CDR1 is LNHNV, CDR2 YYDKDF (reference sequence). The CDR3 is CATSRDWDRGGRYF. As DNA, the CDR3 is TGTGCCACCAGCAGAGATTGGGACAGGGGGGGCCGGTACTTC.

The chain recombines TRBV5-1 with TRBJ2-2; 7 bases agree with TRBD2. The V gene end was trimmed by 7 bases and the J gene end by 1 base; junction bases not matched to a gene: 1. This CDR3 comprises 13 residues. Looked up from germline, CDR1 is SGHRS and CDR2 is YFSETQ. CDR3 sequence (DNA): TGCGCCAGCGGGAGGGGGAACACCGGGGAGCTGTTTTTT. Residues: CASGRGNTGELFF.

This clone was recorded only once. The V call is TRBV5-4, the J call TRBJ2-3; TRBD1 agrees at 7 bases. Trimming at V came to 4 bases and at J to 2 bases, leaving 7 bases not matched to a gene. CDR1 is SGHNT and CDR2 is YYREEE in the germline V gene (reference sequence). The CDR3 contains 15 residues. The CDR3 DNA is TGTGCCAGCAGCAATCGACAGGGATCCACAGATACGCAGTATTTT. The encoded protein is CASSNRQGSTDTQYF.

The gene calls are TRBV7-2 and TRBJ1-2; D uncertain. Trimming left V 3 bases short and J 4 bases short, with 6 bases between. The CDR3 has 12 amino acids. The germline V gene has CDR1 SGHTA and CDR2 FQGNSA. The CDR3 DNA sequence: TGTGCCAGCAGCTTGCATACCTATGGCTACACCTTC. It codes for CASSLHTYGYTF.

The chain combines TRBV7-3 with TRBJ2-1; 11 nucleotides align to TRBD2. J gave up 6 bases and V 5 bases, and 9 bases lay outside the gene matches. CDR1 and CDR2 (germline): SGHTA, FQGTGA. The CDR3 totals 16 residues. CDR3 amino acids: CASSTNGLAGGNEQFF. CDR3 in DNA: TGTGCCAGCAGCACAAATGGGCTAGCGGGAGGCAATGAGCAGTTCTTC. The whole variable domain, remainder taken from reference TRBV7-3 and TRBJ2-1, is GAGVSQTPSNKVTEKGKYVELRCDPISGHTALYWYRQSLGQGPEFLIYFQGTGAADDSGLPNDRFFAVRPEGSVSTLKIQRTERGDSAVYLCASSTNGLAGGNEQFFGPGTRLTVL.

The chain recombines TRBV28 with TRBJ1-1; D is possibly TRBD1 (6 bases). This CDR3 has 13 residues. Trimming pared 8 bases from V and 5 bases from J, leaving 15 bases between. CDR1 and CDR2 from the germline V gene are MDHEN and SYDVKM. CDR3 nucleotides: TGTGCCAGCGCAGGGGTTGTGGGGACTGAAGCTTTCTTT. This gives the protein CASAGVVGTEAFF.